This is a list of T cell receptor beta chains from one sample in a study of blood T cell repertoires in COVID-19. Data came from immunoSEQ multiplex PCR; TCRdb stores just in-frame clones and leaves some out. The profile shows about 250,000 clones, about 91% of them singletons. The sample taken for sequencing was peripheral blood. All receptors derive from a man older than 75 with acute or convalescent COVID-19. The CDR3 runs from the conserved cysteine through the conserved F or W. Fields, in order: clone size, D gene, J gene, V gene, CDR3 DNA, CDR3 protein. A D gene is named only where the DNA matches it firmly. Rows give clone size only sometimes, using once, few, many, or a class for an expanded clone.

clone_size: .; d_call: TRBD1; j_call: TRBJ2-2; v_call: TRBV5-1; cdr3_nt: TGCGCCAGCACCTTGACAGGGGGATGGAGCGGGGAGCTGTTTTTT; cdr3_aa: CASTLTGGWSGELFF
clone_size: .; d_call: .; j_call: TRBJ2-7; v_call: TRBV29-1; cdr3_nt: TGCAGCGTTGCTGACTCGGTAGCAACCTACGAGCAGTACTTC; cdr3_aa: CSVADSVATYEQYF
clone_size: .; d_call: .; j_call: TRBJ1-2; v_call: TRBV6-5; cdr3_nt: TGTGCCAGCAGTTACTCGGCGGAGGGTAGCAACTATGGCTACACCTTC; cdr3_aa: CASSYSAEGSNYGYTF
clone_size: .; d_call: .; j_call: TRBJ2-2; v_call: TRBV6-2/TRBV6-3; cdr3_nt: TGTGCCAGCAGTTCTGGACTTACCGGGGAGCTGTTTTTT; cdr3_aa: CASSSGLTGELFF
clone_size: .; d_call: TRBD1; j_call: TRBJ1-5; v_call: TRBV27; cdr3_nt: TGTGCCAGCAGTTTCATCCGGGACAGGGATCAGCCCCAGCATTTT; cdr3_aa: CASSFIRDRDQPQHF
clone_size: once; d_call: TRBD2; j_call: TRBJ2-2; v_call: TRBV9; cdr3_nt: TGTGCCAGCAGCGTTCCTTCCTCGGGACTAGGGGCCGGGGAGCTGTTTTTT; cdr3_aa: CASSVPSSGLGAGELFF
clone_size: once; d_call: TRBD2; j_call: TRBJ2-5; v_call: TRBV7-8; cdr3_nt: TGTGCCAGCAGCCGAGCGGGAGGGCCGGGAGAGACCCAGTACTTC; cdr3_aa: CASSRAGGPGETQYF
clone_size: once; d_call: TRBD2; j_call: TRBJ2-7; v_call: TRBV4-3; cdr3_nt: TGCGCCAGCAGCCCCACCTGGGGCGGGAGTTTGCACGAGCAGTACTTC; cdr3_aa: CASSPTWGGSLHEQYF
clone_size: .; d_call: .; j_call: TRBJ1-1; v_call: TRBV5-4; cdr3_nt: TGTGCCAGCAGCTTGGCCACGTTAGACACTGAAGCTTTCTTT; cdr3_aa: CASSLATLDTEAFF
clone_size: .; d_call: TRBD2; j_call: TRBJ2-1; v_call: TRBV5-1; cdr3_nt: TGCGCCAGCAGCTTGGGTGGGCTAGCGGGGAACAATGAGCAGTTCTTC; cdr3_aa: CASSLGGLAGNNEQFF
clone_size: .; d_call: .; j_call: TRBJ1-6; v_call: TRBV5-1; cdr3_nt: TGCGCCAGCAGCTTGCAGGCTAACAATTCACCCCTCCACTTT; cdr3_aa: CASSLQANNSPLHF
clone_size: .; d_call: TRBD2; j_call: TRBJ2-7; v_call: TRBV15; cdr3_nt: TGTGCCACCAGTCCCCGTGGGGCGGGGGTGGGTTACGAGCAGTACTTC; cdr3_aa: CATSPRGAGVGYEQYF
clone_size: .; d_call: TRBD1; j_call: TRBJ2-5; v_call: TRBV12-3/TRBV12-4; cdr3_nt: TGTGCCAGCAGTCGACAGGGCCAAGAGACCCAGTACTTC; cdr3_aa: CASSRQGQETQYF
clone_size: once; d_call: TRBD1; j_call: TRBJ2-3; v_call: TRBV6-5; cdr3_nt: TGTGCCAGCAGGCCCGGACAGGGCCGAGGATATACGCAGTATTTT; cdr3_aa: CASRPGQGRGYTQYF
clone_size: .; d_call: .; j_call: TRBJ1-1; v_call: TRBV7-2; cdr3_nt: TGTGCCAGCAGCTTAGATAGGACAATGAACACTGAAGCTTTCTTT; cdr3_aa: CASSLDRTMNTEAFF
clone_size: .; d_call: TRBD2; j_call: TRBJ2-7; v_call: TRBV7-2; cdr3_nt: TGTGCCAGCAGCTTTTCGACTAGCGGACCCCACGAGCAGTACTTC; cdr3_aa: CASSFSTSGPHEQYF
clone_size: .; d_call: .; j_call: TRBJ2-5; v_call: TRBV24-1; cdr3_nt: TGTGCCACCAGTGATTTGGCCCGGGGCCAAGAGACCCAGTACTTC; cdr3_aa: CATSDLARGQETQYF
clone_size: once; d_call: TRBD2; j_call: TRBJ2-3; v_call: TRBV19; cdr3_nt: TGTGCCACCCGCAGGACTAGTATCTTTAGGGATACGCAGTATTTT; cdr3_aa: CATRRTSIFRDTQYF
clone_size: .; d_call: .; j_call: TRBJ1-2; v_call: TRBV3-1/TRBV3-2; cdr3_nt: TGTGCCAGCAGCTCAAGCGGGGCGAGGGACGTCTATGGCTACACCTTC; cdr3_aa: CASSSSGARDVYGYTF
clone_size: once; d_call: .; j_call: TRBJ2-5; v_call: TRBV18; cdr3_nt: TGTGCCAGCTCACTCCGGGACACACTTCAAGAGACCCAGTACTTC; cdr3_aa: CASSLRDTLQETQYF
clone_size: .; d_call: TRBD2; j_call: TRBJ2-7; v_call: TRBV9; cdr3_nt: TGTGCCAGCAGCCGGACTAGCGAGCCCTACGAGCAGTACTTC; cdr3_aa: CASSRTSEPYEQYF
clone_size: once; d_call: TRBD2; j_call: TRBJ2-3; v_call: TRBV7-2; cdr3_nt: TGTGCCAGCAGCTCACTTCCGGGCGGGGGGAGCACAGATACGCAGTATTTT; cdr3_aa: CASSSLPGGGSTDTQYF
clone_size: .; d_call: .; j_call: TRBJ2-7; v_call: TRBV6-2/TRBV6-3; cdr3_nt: TGTGCCAGCAGTTCACCTGTCCCGACGGGCGAGCAGTACTTC; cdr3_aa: CASSSPVPTGEQYF
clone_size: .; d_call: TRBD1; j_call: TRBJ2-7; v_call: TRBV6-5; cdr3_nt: TGTGCCATCCTGACAGGGCCCTACGAGCAGTACTTC; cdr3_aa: CAILTGPYEQYF
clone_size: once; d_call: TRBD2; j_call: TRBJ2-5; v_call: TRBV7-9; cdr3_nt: TGTGCCAGCAGCTTAGGCGCTGCCGGGAGGTCAGAGACCCAGTACTTC; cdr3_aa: CASSLGAAGRSETQYF
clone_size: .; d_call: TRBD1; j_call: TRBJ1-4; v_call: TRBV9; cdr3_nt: TGTGCCAGCAGCGTGACAGGGGCCGGGGAAAAACTGTTTTTT; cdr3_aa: CASSVTGAGEKLFF
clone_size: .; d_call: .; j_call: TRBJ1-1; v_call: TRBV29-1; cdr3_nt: TGCAGCGGTACGACAGGTCCCTACGGCACTGAAGCTTTCTTT; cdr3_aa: CSGTTGPYGTEAFF
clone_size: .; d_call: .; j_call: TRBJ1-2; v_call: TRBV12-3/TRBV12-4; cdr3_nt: TGTGCCAGCAGCCTAACAGCTAACTATGGCTACACCTTC; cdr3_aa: CASSLTANYGYTF
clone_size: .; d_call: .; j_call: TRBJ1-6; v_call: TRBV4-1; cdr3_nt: TGCGCCAGCAGCCAACCGACGACAGGCTTGGACTCACCCCTCCACTTT; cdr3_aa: CASSQPTTGLDSPLHF
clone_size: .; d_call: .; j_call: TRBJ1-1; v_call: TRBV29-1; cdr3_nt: TGCAGCGTACGACAGATGAACACTGAAGCTTTCTTT; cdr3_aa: CSVRQMNTEAFF